Shown below are 8 T cell receptor beta chains from a single sample sequenced in a study of T cell changes during pregnancy in multiple sclerosis. Clones were sequenced by immunoSEQ multiplex PCR, and TCRdb holds only the in-frame ones, with some missing. The sample yields 90,000 to 95,000 clones, approximately 94% seen once. Sequenced material: peripheral blood, taken in the third trimester of pregnancy. The receptors were sampled from a female donor with multiple sclerosis, enrolled in a pregnancy study.

The J gene is TRBJ2-3, the V gene TRBV6-5; the D is unclear. The V gene lost 0 bases and the J gene lost 1 base, with 11 bases spanning the gap. The CDR3 spans 16 residues. Germline CDR1 reads MNHEY; CDR2 reads SVGAGI. CDR3 protein: CASSYSVGLGTDTQYF. In nucleotides, the CDR3 is TGTGCCAGCAGTTACTCGGTGGGCCTCGGCACAGATACGCAGTATTTT.

This clone was found once. The rearrangement joins TRBV5-6 to TRBJ2-1, with no clear D. In germline, CDR1 is SGHDT, CDR2 YYEEEE. This CDR3 contains 13 residues. Between the trimmed V and J ends, which lost 6 bases and 0 bases, there was a span of 7 bases. The CDR3 region has the DNA TGTGCCAGCACCCGGAGCTCCTACAATGAGCAGTTCTTC. It specifies CASTRSSYNEQFF.

This clone has a handful of counts. The genes are TRBV28 and TRBJ1-1, with no clear D. CDR1 is MDHEN, CDR2 SYDVKM, per germline. CDR3 length: 13 residues. Trimming took off 2 bases at V and 5 bases at J, with 9 bases between the two ends. CDR3 sequence: CASSLGGITEAFF. The CDR3 nucleotides are TGTGCCAGCAGTTTAGGAGGGATAACTGAAGCTTTCTTT.

The chain links TRBV27 to TRBJ1-2, with TRBD1 matching 7 bases. Trimming removed 6 bases from V and 4 bases from J; junction bases left unmatched: 11. CDR1 is MNHEY and CDR2 is SMNVEV in the germline V gene (reference sequence). This CDR3 has 15 amino acids. The CDR3 region has the DNA TGTGCCAGCAGGACCTCGACAGGGTGGTTCTATGGCTACACCTTC. It translates to CASRTSTGWFYGYTF.

The CDR3 here is CASSVLGAEREQYF. CDR3 DNA: TGTGCCAGCAGTGTTTTGGGGGCGGAGAGGGAGCAGTACTTC. The J gene is TRBJ2-7, the V gene TRBV6-1; possibly TRBD1 for D (6 bases). Between the trimmed V and J ends, which lost 4 bases and 7 bases, there was a span of 17 bases. Germline CDR1 and CDR2: MNHNS and SASEGT. This CDR3 is 14 amino acids long.

The rearrangement uses TRBV7-9 and TRBJ2-5; 7 bases fit TRBD1. The ends lost 8 bases at V and 5 bases at J; junction bases unmatched: 8. Germline CDR1 reads SEHNR; CDR2 reads FQNEAQ (reference sequence). This CDR3 comprises 13 residues. The chain's CDR3 is CASGMTGIETQYF. CDR3 nucleotide sequence: TGTGCCAGCGGCATGACAGGGATTGAGACCCAGTACTTC.

The chain is built from TRBV5-4 and TRBJ2-1, with unresolved D. The V end lost 0 bases, the J end lost 5 bases, and 6 bases lay between the germline ends. CDR1 is SGHNT, CDR2 YYREEE, per germline (reference sequence). This CDR3 spans 13 amino acids. The CDR3 loop reads CASSLALHNEQFF. The CDR3 DNA is TGTGCCAGCAGCTTGGCTCTCCACAATGAGCAGTTCTTC.

The chain uses TRBV11-2 and TRBJ2-1; D is possibly TRBD1 (5 bases). This CDR3 region has 13 residues. Germline V gives CDR1 SGHAT, CDR2 FQNNGV. The ends were cut back, 3 bases at V and 10 bases at J, with 13 bases in the middle. This CDR3 reads CASSLRQQGEQFF. The DNA for the CDR3 is TGTGCCAGCAGCTTGAGACAGCAAGGGGAGCAGTTCTTC.